The 2 T cell receptor beta chains reported below all come from one sample, sequenced in a study of Ad26.COV2.S vaccination and SARS-CoV-2 variants. Noted treatment: around 19 received Ad26.COV2.S at low or high dose, single or two shots; about 5 received placebo; per-sample allocation not given. Day 63 after the first vaccine or placebo injection was the time point for sampling. The protocol was immunoSEQ multiplex PCR, while the TCRdb copy is restricted to in-frame clones and leaves out a portion. In the table there are 300,000 to 400,000 clones, around 86% of which are singletons. The starting material was peripheral blood, obtained in a trial of Ad26.COV2.S vaccine versus placebo. Every receptor here comes from a person between 18 and 65 years old who received the Ad26.COV2.S COVID-19 vaccine or a placebo.

This rearrangement joins TRBV5-1 to TRBJ2-2, with a weak D call TRBD1 (6 bases). This CDR3 is built from 15 residues. Germline V gives CDR1 SGHRS, CDR2 YFSETQ. V lost 4 bases to trimming and J lost 7 bases, with 17 bases between them. CDR3: CASSRRQGLVGELFF. Here the CDR3 DNA reads TGCGCCAGCAGCCGTCGCCAGGGGCTGGTCGGGGAGCTGTTTTTT.

V gene TRBV6-6 combines with J gene TRBJ1-1, with 9 bases identical to TRBD1. This CDR3 contains 15 residues. Per germline, CDR1 MNHNY and CDR2 SVGAGI (reference sequence). The V gene end was trimmed by 6 bases and the J gene end by 5 bases; junction bases not matched to a gene: 10. The CDR3 DNA sequence: TGTGCCAGCAGCCGCGCACAGGGGGCAAAGACTGAAGCTTTCTTT. Translating it yields CASSRAQGAKTEAFF.